This record covers a single T cell receptor beta chain. It has no known antigen specificity. Base-call qualities are not available, and no considerably larger clone is one nucleotide away. The entry originates in a study of blood T cell repertoires in COVID-19 (dated by TCRdb to 2020 to 2021). With respect to the entire study: Samples covering the acute and convalescent phases of COVID-19 were provided by collaborators in the United States, Italy and Spain. The material from the prospective study consisted of cDNA or gDNA derived from T cells, B-cell-depleted T cells, or PBMCs. Subjects who had been exposed to COVID-19, were actively infected with it, or had recovered from it provided the deeply sampled blood TCRbeta repertoires that made up the dataset. The repertoires were released in a freely available public database meant as a resource for research on the immune response to SARS-CoV-2. The samples were drawn from two sources: the first 160 participants of the ongoing ImmuneRACE study, and some 1,300 subjects contributed by 6 global collaborators. The sample metadata nearly always contained a de-identified subject ID, COVID-19 status, age in years and sex. Where HLA class I and class II types were available, the types were taken from metadata supplied by the sample provider, not from assay-based typing.

The collaborating institutions used their own protocols to collect whole blood in K2EDTA tubes. Collaborator samples were shipped for TCRbeta analysis as frozen whole blood, isolated PBMCs, or DNA extracted from either sample type. Findings and caveats that apply to the study as a whole: How much clinical and demographic metadata was included differed by source and by participant, and the metadata was provided uncurated.

TCRbeta CDR3 regions were amplified from genomic DNA using the immunoSEQ Assay, a bias-controlled multiplex PCR. Concerning the study's data processing: Within the assay, amplification of reference gene primers was used to estimate how many nucleated cells each sample contained. Sequence reads were collapsed and filtered to measure the absolute abundance of every unique TCRbeta CDR3 rearrangement. Productive Simpson clonality was computed per sample as the square root of Simpson's diversity index over productive rearrangements. This is the immuneACCESS table as TCRdb keeps it, with only in-frame sequences that have V and J called. A part of the clones is gone; compared with another copy, unresolved V genes explain less than half, and the rest is unexplained. V, J and clone size are taken as reported in that table, and D and trimming were inferred from the DNA itself. The sample contains some 110,000 clones, 75% to 90% of them found a single time. The ten largest clones add up to about 15% of the sample.

Relative to germline, V is 4 bases shorter and J is 5 bases shorter, with 6 bases between their ends. CDR1 and CDR2 are read off the germline V gene (reference sequence) as SGHKS and YYEKEE. The CDR3, cysteine through phenylalanine, is 11 amino acids long. The retained sequence is limited to the CDR3, 33 bases, with the frame set at the first base. Sequencing was done on a sample of peripheral blood. The clonotype originates from a man between 45 and 60 years old with acute or convalescent COVID-19. The chain links TRBV5-5 with TRBJ2-5; the D segment could be TRBD1, given 5 matching bases. CDR3 region: CASSRGETQYF. The DNA sequence is given as TGTGCCAGCAGCAGGGGCGAGACCCAGTACTTC.